This record looks at one TCR beta chain sequence and its context. Its antigen is still unknown. The data are from a study of T cell repertoires in cytomegalovirus infection. Whole-study context: Selected CMV epitopes included recently identified HLA-C-restricted ones as well as well-studied HLA-B-restricted ones. An indication of both CMV infection and matching HLA type came from public TCR beta signatures. Study-level points and caveats: Cumulative public TCR beta family frequency identified carriers of CMV plus the relevant HLA.

TCRdb ran MiXCR on the reads and lists one entry per CDR3 protein. Found here are about 89,000 distinct CDR3 sequences, 25% to 35% of them singletons; the top ten hold around 68%. The CDR3 loop spans 14 amino acids. The V end was cut by 1 base, the J end by 4 bases, with 10 bases between. CDR1 is MGHRA, CDR2 YSYEKL, per germline. This specimen was CD8+ T cells from cultured PBMCs, taken from culture after CMV antigen stimulation. This clonotype originated in a human donor in good health (CMV status not recorded). Some clones in this sample may be carry-over from other donors' samples. The gene calls are TRBV4-1 and TRBJ1-1; the D gene is possibly TRBD1 (5 bases). The CDR3 reads CASSQGGVFTEAFF. CDR3 coding DNA: TGCGCCAGCAGCCAAGGAGGGGTTTTCACTGAAGCTTTCTTT.